One and the same sample provided the 2 T cell receptor beta chains below, sequenced in a study of cytomegalovirus exposure and HLA in healthy donors. Use of 60 Vbeta and 13 Jbeta primers characterized the PCR. The table came from immunoSEQ multiplex PCR; TCRdb's copy has only in-frame clones and leaves some out. The table shows roughly 86,000 clones, with approximately 70% occurring only once. The sequenced sample consisted of PBMCs. The receptors were gathered from a man aged 55 to 70 in good health and CMV-seronegative.

To note about this clone: A read error may produce the germline difference seen at one junction end. The chain couples TRBV7-7 to TRBJ2-5; 8 bases are shared with TRBD2. CDR3 length: 14 residues. Germline V lookup: CDR1 SSHAT, CDR2 FNYEAQ (reference sequence). In DNA form, the CDR3 reads TGTGCTAGCAGCCCGGCGGGGGGCCCAGAGACCCAGTACTTC. Translation: CASSPAGGPETQYF.

The chain uses TRBV6-1 and TRBJ2-7, with 10 bases identical to TRBD1. Trimming removed 4 bases from V and 2 bases from J; junction bases left unmatched: 11. Germline V lookup: CDR1 MNHNS, CDR2 SASEGT. The CDR3 covers 17 residues. Here the CDR3 DNA reads TGTGCCAGCAGTGCCCAGACTGGGACAGGGGACCCCTACGAGCAGTACTTC. It yields the protein CASSAQTGTGDPYEQYF.